These 19 T cell receptor beta chains originate from one sample sequenced in a study of blood T cell repertoires in COVID-19. Here immunoSEQ multiplex PCR was the method, and the copy in TCRdb shows in-frame clones only, minus some. In the table there are 180,000 or so clones, around 85% of which are singletons. The sequencing input was PBMCs or T cells enriched from blood (not recorded which). The source of these receptors is a man between 35 and 55 years old who had recovered from COVID-19.

The gene calls are TRBV12-3 or TRBV12-4 and TRBJ2-7; D might be TRBD2 (6 bases). Trimming shortened V by 5 bases and J by 5 bases, and 13 bases separated the two germline ends. The CDR3 loop spans 13 amino acids. The CDR3 protein is CASSRTGVDEQYF. In DNA form, the CDR3 reads TGTGCCAGCAGTCGAACGGGGGTCGACGAGCAGTACTTC.

The CDR3 reads CASSYLTSGKRYEQYF. The CDR3 coding sequence is TGTGCCAGCAGTTACCTAACTAGCGGGAAGAGGTACGAGCAGTACTTC. The chain carries TRBV6-5 and TRBJ2-7; TRBD2 aligns across 10 bases. CDR1 is MNHEY, CDR2 SVGAGI, per germline. There are 16 residues in the CDR3. J gave up 4 bases and V 2 bases, and 8 bases lay outside the gene matches.

There are a few counts of this clone. This rearrangement joins TRBV18 to TRBJ1-5, with no clear D. The CDR3 extends over 15 amino acids. From germline, CDR1 is KGHSH and CDR2 LQKENI. Trimming pared 2 bases from V and 0 bases from J, leaving 8 bases between. CDR3 protein: CASSPNSNSNQPQHF. The CDR3 nucleotides read TGTGCCAGCTCACCAAACTCCAATAGCAATCAGCCCCAGCATTTT.

This clone was recorded only once. As DNA, the CDR3 is TGTGCCAGCAGCCACCCCGAGAGTCAATATTATGGCTACACCTTC. This sequence encodes CASSHPESQYYGYTF. This chain connects TRBV5-4 to TRBJ1-2; D is unclear. The CDR3 runs to 15 residues. The germline CDR1 and CDR2 sequences are SGHNT and YYREEE (reference sequence). The germline V and J ends were trimmed by 4 bases and 5 bases, with 18 bases remaining between them. Full variable domain (rest looked up from reference TRBV5-4 and TRBJ1-2): ETGVTQSPTHLIKTRGQQVTLRCSSQSGHNTVSWYQQALGQGPQFIFQYYREEENGRGNFPPRFSGLQFPNYSSELNVNALELDDSALYLCASSHPESQYYGYTFGSGTRLTVV.

This clone showed up just once. This chain links TRBV2 with TRBJ2-1; D perhaps matches TRBD1 (5 bases). The V and J ends lost 8 bases and 0 bases respectively, with 14 bases between them. The germline V gene encodes CDR1 SNHLY and CDR2 FYNNEI. The CDR3 has 15 residues. CDR3 amino acids: CASPRQGSSYNEQFF. DNA for the CDR3: TGTGCCAGCCCCAGGCAGGGTAGCTCCTACAATGAGCAGTTCTTC. Full variable domain (remainder filled in from reference TRBV2 and TRBJ2-1): EPEVTQTPSHQVTQMGQEVILRCVPISNHLYFYWYRQILGQKVEFLVSFYNNEISEKSEIFDDQFSVERPDGSNFTLKIRSTKLEDSAMYFCASPRQGSSYNEQFFGPGTRLTVL.

This clone was seen a few times. The chain is built from TRBV28 and TRBJ1-6; 8 positions agree with TRBD1. CDR3 length: 16 amino acids. With 7 bases clipped from V and 7 bases from J, the junction kept 12 bases outside the gene matches. Germline CDR1 reads MDHEN; CDR2 reads SYDVKM. CDR3 in DNA: TGTGCCAGCAATGAATTCGGACAGGGAGGCAATTCACCCCTCCACTTT. Encoded protein: CASNEFGQGGNSPLHF.

The rearrangement joins TRBV19 to TRBJ1-3; 9 bases fit TRBD1. This CDR3 spans 14 amino acids. Germline assignment: CDR1 LNHDA and CDR2 SQIVND (reference sequence). With V trimmed by 7 bases and J by 3 bases, 4 bases remained unmatched. CDR3 DNA: TGTGCCAGTACCCGGGGACAGGGTGGAAACACCATATATTTT. Translating gives CASTRGQGGNTIYF.

CDR3 region: CASSERQPTDTQYF. The CDR3 DNA reads as TGTGCCAGCAGCGAGCGGCAACCCACAGATACGCAGTATTTT. This rearrangement joins TRBV7-3 to TRBJ2-3, with a tentative D call TRBD2 (5 bases). V shed 5 bases and J shed 2 bases, with 11 bases lying between them. The germline V gene encodes CDR1 SGHTA and CDR2 FQGTGA. CDR3 size: 14 residues.

The chain combines TRBV7-3 with TRBJ2-1; the D gene is possibly TRBD2 (6 bases). From germline, CDR1 is SGHTA and CDR2 FQGTGA. With 5 bases removed from V and 6 bases from J, the gap between germline ends came to 14 bases. The CDR3 sequence is 14 residues long. The CDR3 nucleotides are TGTGCCAGCAGCCTCGGAGGGCCGGTCAATGAGCAGTTCTTC. This gives the protein CASSLGGPVNEQFF.

The rearrangement uses TRBV10-3 and TRBJ2-7; the D gene is possibly TRBD1 (6 bases). CDR3 length: 13 amino acids. The germline gives CDR1 ENHRY, CDR2 SYGVKD. V was trimmed by 3 bases and J by 5 bases, leaving 11 bases between them. This CDR3 reads CAISDRGIDEQYF. In DNA form, the CDR3 reads TGTGCCATCAGTGACAGGGGTATTGACGAGCAGTACTTC.

The chain combines TRBV30 with TRBJ1-4; no clear D. CDR1 is GTSNPN, CDR2 SVGIG, per germline (reference sequence). The CDR3 contains 13 residues. V lost 0 bases to trimming and J lost 7 bases, with 9 bases between them. CDR3 coding DNA: TGTGCCTGGAGTGTACCCGGGAGTGAAAAACTGTTTTTT. Its translation: CAWSVPGSEKLFF. Full variable domain (remainder filled in from reference TRBV30 and TRBJ1-4): SQTIHQWPATLVQPVGSPLSLECTVEGTSNPNLYWYRQAAGRGLQLLFYSVGIGQISSEVPQNLSASRPQDRQFILSSKKLLLSDSGFYLCAWSVPGSEKLFFGSGTQLSVL.

This chain connects TRBV27 to TRBJ1-4; D is undetermined. Germline CDR1 reads MNHEY; CDR2 reads SMNVEV (reference sequence). V dropped 4 bases and J dropped 3 bases, with 12 bases sitting between them. The CDR3 has 15 residues. The CDR3 DNA reads TGTGCCAGCAGTTCTAGGTGGCGGGCTAATGAAAAACTGTTTTTT. Its translation is CASSSRWRANEKLFF.

The rearrangement joins TRBV9 to TRBJ2-3; a possible D gene is TRBD2 (5 bases). Germline CDR1 reads SGDLS; CDR2 reads YYNGEE. The CDR3 is 11 amino acids. The V and J ends lost 7 bases and 7 bases respectively, with 10 bases between them. The DNA of the CDR3 is TGTGCCAGCGGAGGACGTAATACGCAGTATTTT. Translating gives CASGGRNTQYF.

This chain joins TRBV28 and TRBJ1-4; perhaps TRBD1 as D (6 bases). The CDR3 runs to 14 residues. V lost 6 bases to trimming and J lost 8 bases, with 16 bases between them. Germline CDR1 MDHEN, CDR2 SYDVKM. CDR3 nucleotide sequence: TGTGCCAGCAGGACCGGGACACAAACCGAAAAACTGTTTTTT. Translation gives CASRTGTQTEKLFF. Filled out from reference TRBV28 and TRBJ1-4, the complete variable domain reads DVKVTQSSRYLVKRTGEKVFLECVQDMDHENMFWYRQDPGLGLRLIYFSYDVKMKEKGDIPEGYSVSREKKERFSLILESASTNQTSMYLCASRTGTQTEKLFFGSGTQLSVL.

This clone has only one observation. The genes are TRBV5-1 and TRBJ2-7; the match to TRBD2 covers 8 bases. This CDR3 is 18 amino acids long. Germline lookup yields CDR1 SGHRS and CDR2 YFSETQ. V trimming: 0 bases; J trimming: 5 bases; junction bases outside the gene matches: 16. The CDR3 DNA reads as TGCGCCAGCAGCTTGGCCGGGGGAGGGCTAGCGGGTCTCGACGAGCAGTACTTC. Protein product: CASSLAGGGLAGLDEQYF. Supplemented by reference TRBV5-1 and TRBJ2-7, the full variable domain reads KAGVTQTPRYLIKTRGQQVTLSCSPISGHRSVSWYQQTPGQGLQFLFEYFSETQRNKGNFPGRFSGRQFSNSRSEMNVSTLELGDSALYLCASSLAGGGLAGLDEQYFGPGTRLTVT.

The genes are TRBV23-1 and TRBJ2-1; 7 bases line up with TRBD2. TRBV23-1 is an ORF for which the function is uncertain. The CDR3 has 18 amino acids. V trimming: 4 bases; J trimming: 6 bases; junction bases outside the gene matches: 18. The CDR3 coding sequence is TGCGCCAGCAGTCCATTAAGGGTGGGGGATGGCGGGAGCAATGAGCAGTTCTTC. It encodes CASSPLRVGDGGSNEQFF.

The V and J genes are TRBV5-1 and TRBJ2-5, with TRBD1 matching 7 bases. V trimming: 4 bases; J trimming: 1 base; junction bases outside the gene matches: 7. CDR1 is SGHRS, CDR2 YFSETQ, per germline. The CDR3 consists of 15 residues. CDR3 DNA sequence: TGCGCCAGCAGCCCCACGACAGGGTCCCAAGAGACCCAGTACTTC. It codes for CASSPTTGSQETQYF.

In DNA form, the CDR3 reads TGTGCCAGCAGCCAAGCAAGGGGAAGCACCGGGGAGCTGTTTTTT. As protein: CASSQARGSTGELFF. The V gene is TRBV3-1 (or the pseudogene TRBV3-2), the J gene TRBJ2-2, with TRBD1 as a possible D gene (5 bases). The CDR3 is 15 amino acids. The V and J ends lost 1 base and 4 bases respectively, with 10 bases between them. From germline, CDR1 is LGHDT and CDR2 YNNKEL (reference sequence).

This clone was picked up a small number of times. The J gene is TRBJ1-6, the V gene TRBV5-3; 8 nucleotides align to TRBD1. TRBV5-3 is sorted into the ORF group, with uncertain function. This CDR3 is 16 amino acids long. Trimming cost V 4 bases and J 4 bases; bases outside gene matches: 7. The CDR3 is CARSPRQGAYNSPLHF. CDR3 coding DNA: TGTGCCAGAAGCCCCCGGCAGGGGGCATATAATTCACCCCTCCACTTT.